This note documents a single T cell receptor (beta chain) sequence. Its antigen is not known. Incorporated into the TCR beta cDNA libraries were unique molecular identifiers, which served to reduce PCR and sequencing biases. TCRdb re-derived calls from the PCR reads in MiXCR, one entry per CDR3 protein. The top ten clones hold around 0.55% of a sample with hundreds of thousands of distinct CDR3 sequences, 30% of them seen once. This sample stems from a study of post-analysis software for immune sequencing data. The V segment lost 1 base and the J segment 3 bases; nucleotides outside the gene matches: 3. The CDR3 loop spans 15 amino acids. The germline V gene has CDR1 SGHTA and CDR2 FQGNSA. The study's findings and limits: Versus controls, multiple sclerosis patients showed significantly lower diversity (normalized Chao1). Comparison of patients with controls showed about 5 TRBV segments more frequent in patients, TRBV5-6, TRBV5-1 and TRBV20-1 among them.

V is TRBV7-2 and J is TRBJ2-1; 7 bases line up with TRBD1. What was sequenced was blood. The receptor comes from a girl between 10 and 17 years old with multiple sclerosis. CDR3 residues: CASSLGTGYYNEQFF. CDR3 DNA: TGTGCCAGCAGCTTAGGGACAGGATACTACAATGAGCAGTTCTTC.